Following are 22 T cell receptor beta chains from one sample sequenced in a study of blood T cell repertoires in COVID-19. Using immunoSEQ multiplex PCR, the repertoire was profiled, and TCRdb retains in-frame clones only, with some absent. This sample carries 90,000 to 150,000 clones, 70% to 80% of them seen once, and the ten largest clones take about 4%. The sequenced sample was peripheral blood. The receptors were gathered from an elderly woman with acute or convalescent COVID-19.

This clone was detected only once. The chain carries TRBV7-8 and TRBJ2-7; 13 nucleotides line up with TRBD2. There are 14 residues in the CDR3. Germline trimming cut 5 bases from V and 4 bases from J; bases unmatched to any gene: 2. Germline CDR1 reads SGHVS; CDR2 reads FQNEAQ. Here the CDR3 reads CASSRTSGSYEQYF. The DNA for the CDR3 is TGTGCCAGCAGCCGGACTAGCGGGAGTTACGAGCAGTACTTC.

The V and J genes are TRBV7-2 and TRBJ2-7; 11 nucleotides match TRBD1. CDR3 length: 17 amino acids. Germline V gene sequence: CDR1 SGHTA, CDR2 FQGNSA. J lost 5 bases, V lost 1 base, and 10 bases had no gene match. CDR3 sequence: CASSLGVWGQGGNEQYF. DNA for the CDR3: TGTGCCAGCAGCTTAGGGGTCTGGGGACAGGGGGGTAACGAGCAGTACTTC.

This rearrangement joins TRBV5-1 to TRBJ1-1, with TRBD1 as a possible D gene (6 bases). The V end lost 4 bases, the J end lost 0 bases, and 16 bases lay between the germline ends. Germline V gene sequence: CDR1 SGHRS, CDR2 YFSETQ. The length of the CDR3 is 16 residues. CDR3 sequence: CASSAERTGLNTEAFF. CDR3 DNA sequence: TGCGCCAGCAGCGCCGAGAGAACAGGGTTGAACACTGAAGCTTTCTTT.

The rearrangement joins TRBV7-2 to TRBJ1-2; weak D call: TRBD1 (6 bases). The V end was cut by 1 base, the J end by 2 bases, with 11 bases between. Germline CDR1 SGHTA, CDR2 FQGNSA. The CDR3 is 15 amino acids. The CDR3 DNA sequence: TGTGCCAGCAGCTTAGTTATACAGGGCAACTATGGCTACACCTTC. As protein: CASSLVIQGNYGYTF.

This clone was seen once. This chain links TRBV6-2 or TRBV6-3 with TRBJ1-1; 7 positions match TRBD1. The CDR3 is 13 residues long. Unmatched junction bases numbered 5, after V lost 2 bases and J lost 8 bases. Germline loops: CDR1 MNHEY, CDR2 SVGEGT. The DNA for the CDR3 is TGTGCCAGCAGTTACCAGAACAGGGGCGAAGCTTTCTTT. This sequence encodes CASSYQNRGEAFF.

The genes are TRBV7-9 and TRBJ1-4; D is undetermined. Germline V gene lookup returns CDR1 SEHNR and CDR2 FQNEAQ (reference sequence). The CDR3 extends over 16 amino acids. The germline V and J ends were trimmed by 3 bases and 2 bases, with 13 bases remaining between them. CDR3 bases: TGTGCCAGCAGCTTGACCCCGACATCGACTAATGAAAAACTGTTTTTT. Translating gives CASSLTPTSTNEKLFF. The variable domain in full, with the rest retrieved from reference TRBV7-9 and TRBJ1-4, is DTGVSQNPRHKITKRGQNVTFRCDPISEHNRLYWYRQTLGQGPEFLTYFQNEAQLEKSRLLSDRFSAERPKGSFSTLEIQRTEQGDSAMYLCASSLTPTSTNEKLFFGSGTQLSVL.

This clone was detected only once. The chain combines TRBV3-1 (or the pseudogene TRBV3-2) with TRBJ1-6; 8 bases agree with TRBD1. V trimming: 2 bases; J trimming: 10 bases; junction bases outside the gene matches: 7. The CDR3 length is 15 residues. CDR1 is LGHDT, CDR2 YNNKEL, per germline (reference sequence). Written as DNA, the CDR3 is TGTGCCAGCAGCCAAAGCGGGACAGGCGACTCACCCCTCCACTTT. Residues: CASSQSGTGDSPLHF.

The chain carries TRBV29-1 and TRBJ1-1, with 10 bases fitting TRBD1. The CDR3 contains 13 residues. Germline-derived CDR1 and CDR2 are SQVTM and ANQGSEA. Trimming removed 5 bases from V and 3 bases from J; junction bases left unmatched: 3. CDR3 protein: CSVHGTGDTEAFF. The CDR3 coding sequence is TGCAGCGTTCACGGGACAGGGGACACTGAAGCTTTCTTT.

The chain is built from TRBV6-6 and TRBJ1-6; 7 bases are shared with TRBD1. Germline V gives CDR1 MNHNY, CDR2 SVGAGI (reference sequence). The CDR3 spans 13 residues. J was trimmed by 15 bases and V by 8 bases; bases with no gene match: 13. The CDR3 spells CASAAAGGSILHF. CDR3 coding DNA: TGTGCCAGCGCCGCGGCAGGGGGAAGTATCCTCCACTTT.

CDR3 sequence reads: CASSYERERYNQPQHF. Written as DNA, the CDR3 is TGTGCCAGCAGTTACGAGAGGGAAAGGTACAATCAGCCCCAGCATTTT. The chain links TRBV6-2 or TRBV6-3 to TRBJ1-5; the D is unclear. Trimming took off 2 bases at V and 3 bases at J, with 14 bases between the two ends. Germline assignment: CDR1 MNHEY and CDR2 SVGEGT. This CDR3 is built from 16 residues.

The V gene is TRBV10-3, the J gene TRBJ1-2; the D gene is possibly TRBD1 (5 bases). The CDR3 spans 16 residues. Trimming pared 0 bases from V and 5 bases from J, leaving 16 bases between. The germline gives CDR1 ENHRY, CDR2 SYGVKD. CDR3 sequence reads: CAISESSAQGGYGYTF. As DNA, the CDR3 is TGTGCCATCAGTGAGTCGTCTGCGCAGGGAGGGTATGGCTACACCTTC.

For the CDR3, the DNA is TGTGCCAGCAGCCCGGGACTAGCGGGAGACGGGGAGACCCAGTACTTC. The encoded protein is CASSPGLAGDGETQYF. The gene calls are TRBV7-9 and TRBJ2-5; 14 bases line up with TRBD2. This CDR3 is 16 amino acids long. Germline-derived CDR1 and CDR2 are SEHNR and FQNEAQ (reference sequence). V shed 5 bases and J 5 bases; nucleotides not matched to a gene: 7.

This sequence joins TRBV3-1 (or the pseudogene TRBV3-2) and TRBJ2-1; tentatively, D is TRBD1 (7 bases). With 6 bases removed from V and 5 bases from J, the gap between germline ends came to 14 bases. CDR1 and CDR2 (germline): LGHDT, YNNKEL (reference sequence). CDR3 length: 14 residues. The CDR3 reads CASRGSGGNNEQFF. The CDR3 coding sequence is TGTGCCAGCAGGGGGTCAGGGGGGAACAATGAGCAGTTCTTC.

There are a few counts of this clone. The genes are TRBV28 and TRBJ2-2; no definite D call. The V gene's germline CDR1 is MDHEN and CDR2 SYDVKM. V shed 3 bases and J shed 0 bases, with 11 bases lying between them. This CDR3 comprises 16 residues. Here the CDR3 DNA reads TGTGCCAGCAGTTTCTCCTCGTTCGCGAACACCGGGGAGCTGTTTTTT. Its translation is CASSFSSFANTGELFF.

In its sample, this clone was seen once. V and J are TRBV7-2 and TRBJ1-6; D remains ambiguous. V was shortened by 1 base and J by 9 bases, with 10 bases between the two germline ends. Germline CDR1 is SGHTA and CDR2 is FQGNSA. The CDR3 totals 14 residues. CDR3 residues: CASSLGRRGSPLHF. For the CDR3, the DNA is TGTGCCAGCAGCTTAGGAAGGAGAGGTTCACCCCTCCACTTT.

This chain's CDR3 is CASSPREETNYGYTF. DNA of the CDR3: TGTGCCAGTAGTCCCCGTGAGGAAACTAACTATGGCTACACCTTC. The rearrangement joins TRBV19 to TRBJ1-2; D gene unclear. The length of the CDR3 is 15 residues. Between the trimmed V and J ends, which lost 5 bases and 0 bases, there was a span of 13 bases. Germline V lookup: CDR1 LNHDA, CDR2 SQIVND (reference sequence).

V and J are TRBV15 and TRBJ1-2; TRBD1 aligns across 8 bases. This CDR3 region has 15 residues. Germline CDR1 LNHNV, CDR2 YYDKDF (reference sequence). V lost 3 bases and J lost 5; bases outside the gene matches: 8. Here the CDR3 reads CATSSPPTGGYGYTF. CDR3 coding DNA: TGTGCCACCAGCAGCCCCCCAACAGGGGGTTATGGCTACACCTTC.

The chain combines TRBV12-3 or TRBV12-4 with TRBJ1-6; D is ambiguous. CDR3 length equals 12 residues. Trimming removed 3 bases at V and 9 bases at J, with 6 bases between. The CDR3 here is CASSFEGSPLHF. CDR3 in DNA: TGTGCCAGCAGTTTTGAGGGTTCACCCCTCCACTTT.

This clone was seen only once. The chain recombines TRBV7-2 with TRBJ2-1; 8 bases map to TRBD2. CDR3 length: 15 residues. J gave up 3 bases and V 5 bases, and 6 bases lay outside the gene matches. From germline, CDR1 is SGHTA and CDR2 FQGNSA. The CDR3 nucleotides are TGTGCCAGCAGCATAAGGACTAGCTACTACAATGAGCAGTTCTTC. Its protein product is CASSIRTSYYNEQFF. The full variable domain, its missing parts supplied by reference TRBV7-2 and TRBJ2-1, is GAGVSQSPSNKVTEKGKDVELRCDPISGHTALYWYRQSLGQGLEFLIYFQGNSAPDKSGLPSDRFSAERTGGSVSTLTIQRTQQEDSAVYLCASSIRTSYYNEQFFGPGTRLTVL.

The V gene is TRBV28, the J gene TRBJ2-6; D ambiguous. Deletions cut 7 bases from V and 4 bases from J, with 8 bases between. Per germline, CDR1 MDHEN and CDR2 SYDVKM. The length of the CDR3 is 13 residues. The CDR3 reads CASKESGANVLTF. DNA for the CDR3: TGTGCCAGCAAGGAGTCCGGGGCCAACGTCCTGACTTTC. Full variable domain (rest looked up from reference TRBV28 and TRBJ2-6): DVKVTQSSRYLVKRTGEKVFLECVQDMDHENMFWYRQDPGLGLRLIYFSYDVKMKEKGDIPEGYSVSREKKERFSLILESASTNQTSMYLCASKESGANVLTFGAGSRLTVL.

This rearrangement joins TRBV6-6 to TRBJ1-6; 12 nucleotides align to TRBD1. The V gene end was trimmed by 6 bases and the J gene end by 9 bases; junction bases not matched to a gene: 3. Germline assignment: CDR1 MNHNY and CDR2 SVGAGI (reference sequence). This CDR3 contains 14 residues. The CDR3 bases are TGTGCCAGCAGACCGGGACAGGGGGCTTCACCCCTCCACTTT. This codes for CASRPGQGASPLHF.

This clone was observed many times. The genes are TRBV29-1 and TRBJ1-2; 8 positions agree with TRBD1. V trimming: 3 bases; J trimming: 6 bases; junction bases outside the gene matches: 12. From germline, CDR1 is SQVTM and CDR2 ANQGSEA. The CDR3 sequence is 15 residues long. CDR3 amino acids: CSVDAGRGLRDGYTF. In DNA form, the CDR3 reads TGCAGCGTTGATGCGGGCAGGGGGCTTCGAGATGGCTACACCTTC.